This T cell receptor (beta chain) was identified in a study of shared clonotypes between healthy human individuals. Study-level results: Rarefaction gave evidence that sorted-subset sequencing remained incomplete despite large depth. Donor clonotype sharing was expected to depend on sequencing depth.

Source study methods: With immunoSEQ giving junction-only sequences and no quality scores, filtering differed. Profiling relied on immunoSEQ multiplex PCR, and the TCRdb table lists in-frame clones only, not all of them. That table gives V, J and clone size, and the DNA gave D and trimming. Of just over 2,000,000 clones listed, 85% to 95% are singletons. Trimming took off 3 bases at V and 6 bases at J, with 14 bases between the two ends. Germline CDR1 and CDR2: SGHNT and YYREEE (reference sequence). This CDR3 is built from 14 residues. Concerning this clone itself: Antigen unknown.

Positively selected for CCR7, the CD45RO-negative cells used as naive CD8 cells excluded terminally differentiated effector memory CD45RA+ cells. Healthy and HIV-negative, the adult donors had no recent acute infections or vaccinations. The chain uses TRBV5-4 and TRBJ2-3; TRBD1 might be the D (6 bases). The sample taken for sequencing was naive CD8+ T cells sorted from blood. This clonotype was sampled from a young man in good health. The DNA for the CDR3 is TGTGCCAGCAGCTGGGGACAATTAGGGGATACGCAGTATTTT. Encoded protein: CASSWGQLGDTQYF.